This entry lists 19 T cell receptor beta chains sequenced from one sample in a study of control samples from healthy donors and cancer patients. Produced via immunoSEQ multiplex PCR; TCRdb's table is partial and in-frame only. Among around 130,000 clones listed, roughly 84% were seen once. The sequenced sample was blood. These receptors originate from a man aged 45 to 65 in good health.

This chain links TRBV15 with TRBJ1-2; D is unclear. The V gene's germline CDR1 is LNHNV and CDR2 YYDKDF (reference sequence). V was trimmed by 0 bases and J by 4 bases, leaving 9 bases between them. The CDR3 is 14 residues long. The CDR3: CATSREQEAYGYTF. The DNA of the CDR3 is TGTGCCACCAGCAGAGAGCAGGAAGCCTATGGCTACACCTTC.

In its sample, this clone was seen once. The V and J genes are TRBV20-1 and TRBJ1-4, with no clear D. The CDR3 extends over 16 amino acids. Per germline, CDR1 DFQATT and CDR2 SNEGSKA (reference sequence). The germline V and J ends were trimmed by 3 bases and 5 bases, with 19 bases remaining between them. The CDR3 sequence is CSASVFSSSANEKLFF. The DNA of the CDR3 is TGCAGTGCTAGTGTCTTCTCTTCTAGCGCCAATGAAAAACTGTTTTTT.

This clone was picked up a small number of times. The chain links TRBV5-5 to TRBJ2-7, with D possibly being TRBD1 or TRBD2 (5 bases each). Between the trimmed V and J ends, which lost 0 bases and 3 bases, there was a span of 13 bases. The V gene's germline CDR1 is SGHKS and CDR2 YYEKEE (reference sequence). This CDR3 comprises 15 residues. The CDR3: CASSLVGVPSYEQYF. In DNA, the CDR3 is TGTGCCAGCAGCTTGGTGGGGGTCCCCAGCTACGAGCAGTACTTC.

The rearrangement uses TRBV7-9 and TRBJ1-4; a weak D match, TRBD1 (5 bases). Trimming took 1 base from V and 0 from J, leaving 12 bases between them. The CDR3 extends over 17 amino acids. CDR1 is SEHNR and CDR2 is FQNEAQ in the germline V gene (reference sequence). CDR3 loop: CASSLGVTGATNEKLFF. The CDR3 DNA is TGTGCCAGCAGCTTAGGGGTTACGGGGGCAACTAATGAAAAACTGTTTTTT. Based on the CDR3 plus reference TRBV7-9 and TRBJ1-4, the full variable domain is DTGVSQNPRHKITKRGQNVTFRCDPISEHNRLYWYRQTLGQGPEFLTYFQNEAQLEKSRLLSDRFSAERPKGSFSTLEIQRTEQGDSAMYLCASSLGVTGATNEKLFFGSGTQLSVL.

This chain links TRBV5-1 with TRBJ1-1, with a tentative D call TRBD1 (5 bases). There are 15 residues in the CDR3. The V end lost 2 bases, the J end lost 6 bases, and 17 bases lay between the germline ends. CDR1 and CDR2 (germline): SGHRS, YFSETQ. The CDR3 DNA sequence: TGCGCCAGCAGCTTAGTACAGCGCGCGGGGCCTGAAGCTTTCTTT. It translates to CASSLVQRAGPEAFF.

V and J are TRBV24-1 and TRBJ2-3; the D is unclear. The V gene lost 2 bases and the J gene lost 0 bases, with 5 bases spanning the gap. Germline CDR1 and CDR2: KGHDR and SFDVKD. This CDR3 has 14 residues. CDR3 in amino acids: CATSDWASTDTQYF. The CDR3 DNA sequence: TGTGCCACCAGTGATTGGGCTAGCACAGATACGCAGTATTTT.

Concerning this clone: Within the sample, other DNA sequences also encode this same CDR3. The chain couples TRBV12-3 or TRBV12-4 to TRBJ1-1, with D uncertain. CDR3 length equals 13 residues. Trimming pared 6 bases from V and 2 bases from J, leaving 10 bases between. The CDR3 sequence is CASSGRRNTEAFF. CDR3 nucleotides: TGTGCCAGCAGCGGTCGACGTAACACTGAAGCTTTCTTT.

The J gene is TRBJ2-5, the V gene TRBV27; 7 nucleotides match TRBD1. The CDR3 extends over 12 amino acids. Trimming took 6 bases from V and 4 from J; bases not matched to a gene: 2. Germline loops: CDR1 MNHEY, CDR2 SMNVEV (reference sequence). The CDR3 is CASRGGRETQYF. The CDR3 bases are TGTGCCAGCAGAGGGGGCCGAGAGACCCAGTACTTC.

This clone was counted only a few times. The chain links TRBV19 to TRBJ2-3, with TRBD2 matching over 8 bases. The CDR3 is 16 residues long. The V segment lost 3 bases and the J segment 2 bases; nucleotides outside the gene matches: 7. Germline V gene data show CDR1 as LNHDA and CDR2 as SQIVND (reference sequence). Here the CDR3 reads CASSMTSGGPTDTQYF. CDR3 DNA: TGTGCCAGTAGTATGACCAGCGGGGGACCCACAGATACGCAGTATTTT.

The J gene is TRBJ2-1, the V gene TRBV2; D might be TRBD1 or TRBD2, each matching 5 bases. The CDR3 length is 14 residues. Germline CDR1 is SNHLY and CDR2 is FYNNEI. Trimming took 4 bases from V and 8 from J, leaving 15 bases between them. The CDR3 is CASSGFLRGDEQFF. For the CDR3, the DNA is TGTGCCAGCAGTGGATTCCTACGGGGCGATGAGCAGTTCTTC.

The genes are TRBV5-1 and TRBJ1-1; D not certain. This CDR3 is 16 amino acids long. V dropped 3 bases and J dropped 0 bases, with 15 bases sitting between them. The germline V gene encodes CDR1 SGHRS and CDR2 YFSETQ. CDR3 loop: CASSWTDGVMNTEAFF. The DNA of the CDR3 is TGCGCCAGCAGCTGGACGGATGGGGTTATGAACACTGAAGCTTTCTTT.

This clone has more than one count but fewer than ten. This chain connects TRBV5-1 to TRBJ1-1; D call uncertain. Trimming took 3 bases from V and 4 from J, leaving 13 bases between them. The germline V gene encodes CDR1 SGHRS and CDR2 YFSETQ. This CDR3 region has 14 residues. In DNA, the CDR3 is TGCGCCAGCAGCTCGGGCGGGGTAATCACTGAAGCTTTCTTT. Protein: CASSSGGVITEAFF. The full variable domain, completed using reference TRBV5-1 and TRBJ1-1, is KAGVTQTPRYLIKTRGQQVTLSCSPISGHRSVSWYQQTPGQGLQFLFEYFSETQRNKGNFPGRFSGRQFSNSRSEMNVSTLELGDSALYLCASSSGGVITEAFFGQGTRLTVV.

Turning to this clone: The identical CDR3 is also encoded by other nucleotide sequences in the sample. The chain recombines TRBV7-6 with TRBJ2-3; TRBD2 matches 14 bases. The CDR3 extends over 16 amino acids. The J segment lost 6 bases and the V segment lost 4 bases, leaving 6 bases of the junction unmatched. Germline CDR1 and CDR2: SGHVS and FNYEAQ. This chain's CDR3 is CASSSGLAGAGDTQYF. CDR3 nucleotides: TGTGCCAGCAGCTCGGGACTAGCGGGGGCGGGCGATACGCAGTATTTT.

This clone has just one count. V is TRBV27 and J is TRBJ1-6, with D unclear. V was trimmed by 2 bases and J by 8 bases, leaving 13 bases between them. Germline V gene lookup returns CDR1 MNHEY and CDR2 SMNVEV (reference sequence). The CDR3 extends over 15 amino acids. The CDR3: CASSLQGRPDSPLHF. The CDR3 bases are TGTGCCAGCAGTTTACAAGGCAGGCCGGATTCACCCCTCCACTTT.

The rearrangement joins TRBV24-1 to TRBJ2-6; TRBD1 aligns across 10 bases. This CDR3 comprises 18 residues. The germline V gene has CDR1 KGHDR and CDR2 SFDVKD. Trimming at V came to 4 bases and at J to 0 bases, leaving 5 bases not matched to a gene. CDR3 bases: TGTGCCACCAGTGAGGACGGACAGGGGGACTCTGGGGCCAACGTCCTGACTTTC. Amino acids: CATSEDGQGDSGANVLTF.

In DNA form, the CDR3 reads TGTGCCAGCAGCCCGACCGACAGGACAACTAATGAAAAACTGTTTTTT. It is translated as CASSPTDRTTNEKLFF. This sequence joins TRBV7-6 and TRBJ1-4, with D perhaps matching TRBD1 (6 bases). Trimming cost V 5 bases and J 0 bases, with 13 bases left between them. Per the germline V gene, CDR1 is SGHVS and CDR2 is FNYEAQ. This CDR3 has 16 residues.

The chain uses TRBV6-6 and TRBJ2-1, with 8 bases aligning to TRBD2. Per the germline V gene, CDR1 is MNHNY and CDR2 is SVGAGI (reference sequence). The CDR3 spans 16 residues. J lost 2 bases, V lost 7 bases, and 10 bases had no gene match. This CDR3 is CASTVDAGGPYNEQFF. The CDR3 nucleotides read TGTGCCAGCACGGTGGACGCGGGGGGACCCTACAATGAGCAGTTCTTC.

The chain carries TRBV5-4 and TRBJ1-5; no reliable D call. The ends were cut back, 2 bases at V and 4 bases at J, with 7 bases in the middle. CDR1 SGHNT and CDR2 YYREEE come from the germline V gene (reference sequence). This CDR3 has 13 amino acids. DNA of the CDR3: TGTGCCAGCAGCTTTGGGGTTAATCAGCCCCAGCATTTT. Its protein product is CASSFGVNQPQHF.

The chain is built from TRBV11-3 and TRBJ1-1; 7 nucleotides agree with TRBD1. The CDR3 covers 16 residues. The germline V gene encodes CDR1 SGHNT and CDR2 YENEEA. V gave up 0 bases and J gave up 1 base; unmatched junction bases: 5. The CDR3 is CASSLDAWTGNTEAFF. The CDR3 region has the DNA TGTGCCAGCAGCTTAGACGCCTGGACAGGGAACACTGAAGCTTTCTTT. Looking up the rest from reference TRBV11-3 and TRBJ1-1 gives the full variable domain: EAGVVQSPRYKIIEKKQPVAFWCNPISGHNTLYWYLQNLGQGPELLIRYENEEAVDDSQLPKDRFSAERLKGVDSTLKIQPAELGDSAVYLCASSLDAWTGNTEAFFGQGTRLTVV.